Shown below are 27 T cell receptor beta chains from a single sample sequenced in a study of blood T cell repertoires in COVID-19. Generated by immunoSEQ multiplex PCR, the TCRdb table keeps only in-frame clones and is missing some. The table shows roughly 390,000 clones, with over 75% occurring only once. Sample: peripheral blood. These receptors all come from a woman between 25 and 40 years old with COVID-19, enrolled during active disease.

On this clone itself: Distinct nucleotide sequences in the sample also encode this CDR3. The chain employs TRBV28 and TRBJ2-7; tentatively, D is TRBD1 (5 bases). This CDR3 comprises 13 residues. The V gene's germline CDR1 is MDHEN and CDR2 SYDVKM. Trimming left V 3 bases short and J 2 bases short, with 8 bases between. The CDR3 nucleotides are TGTGCCAGCAGTTTCACAGGTACCTACGAGCAGTACTTC. Translating it yields CASSFTGTYEQYF.

This clone was detected only a few times. V and J are TRBV6-5 and TRBJ1-1; TRBD1 matches 8 bases. CDR3 length: 15 residues. Germline lookup yields CDR1 MNHEY and CDR2 SVGAGI. Trimming took 0 bases from V and 4 from J; bases not matched to a gene: 4. The CDR3 DNA is TGTGCCAGCAGTTACTCGCGGACAGGGAGCACTGAAGCTTTCTTT. Protein: CASSYSRTGSTEAFF.

This clone was counted a single time. This chain joins TRBV9 and TRBJ2-7; possibly TRBD2 for D (6 bases). Per germline, CDR1 SGDLS and CDR2 YYNGEE. V was shortened by 2 bases and J by 4 bases, with 10 bases between the two germline ends. The CDR3 is 13 residues long. The CDR3 coding sequence is TGTGCCAGCAGCGTGGTGAGCGGGTACGAGCAGTACTTC. It specifies CASSVVSGYEQYF.

This clone has only a few counts. The V call is TRBV4-1, the J call TRBJ1-1; D gene unclear. The CDR3 has 16 residues. Germline lookup yields CDR1 MGHRA and CDR2 YSYEKL. Trimming left V 3 bases short and J 6 bases short, with 20 bases between. The CDR3 spells CASSQTLVRGPAEAFF. CDR3 nucleotides: TGCGCCAGCAGCCAGACTTTAGTCCGTGGCCCAGCTGAAGCTTTCTTT.

This clone was seen only once. The chain recombines TRBV15 with TRBJ1-4; TRBD1 agrees at 7 bases. After removal of 3 bases from V and 3 bases from J, the junction contained 4 bases not matched to a gene. The CDR3 is made up of 15 amino acids. Germline V gene data show CDR1 as LNHNV and CDR2 as YYDKDF (reference sequence). The CDR3 region has the DNA TGTGCCACCAGCAGTCCGACAGGGTCTAATGAAAAACTGTTTTTT. Translating gives CATSSPTGSNEKLFF. The whole variable domain, filled in from reference TRBV15 and TRBJ1-4, reads DAMVIQNPRYQVTQFGKPVTLSCSQTLNHNVMYWYQQKSSQAPKLLFHYYDKDFNNEADTPDNFQSRRPNTSFCFLDIRSPGLGDTAMYLCATSSPTGSNEKLFFGSGTQLSVL.

The J gene is TRBJ2-7, the V gene TRBV6-6; D is perhaps TRBD2 (6 bases). There are 13 residues in the CDR3. Between the trimmed V and J ends, which lost 6 bases and 4 bases, there was a span of 13 bases. The V gene's germline CDR1 is MNHNY and CDR2 SVGAGI (reference sequence). CDR3 nucleotides: TGTGCCAGCAGGGGTAGCGGAGTTTACGAGCAGTACTTC. Translating it yields CASRGSGVYEQYF.

The rearrangement uses TRBV6-5 and TRBJ1-5; tentatively, D is TRBD1 (6 bases). Trimming pared 2 bases from V and 7 bases from J, leaving 9 bases between. The length of the CDR3 is 13 residues. Germline loops: CDR1 MNHEY, CDR2 SVGAGI. The CDR3 loop reads CASSYGQLQPQHF. The CDR3 DNA reads TGTGCCAGCAGTTACGGACAGTTGCAGCCCCAGCATTTT.

This chain uses TRBV9 with TRBJ2-2; 9 nucleotides line up with TRBD2. The CDR3 is made up of 18 amino acids. Germline V gene data show CDR1 as SGDLS and CDR2 as YYNGEE. J was trimmed by 2 bases and V by 4 bases; bases with no gene match: 12. CDR3 sequence reads: CASSHPWGTSSNTGELFF. The CDR3 bases are TGTGCCAGCAGCCACCCTTGGGGGACTAGCTCCAACACCGGGGAGCTGTTTTTT.

The genes are TRBV24-1 and TRBJ2-1; 12 bases match TRBD2. J gave up 10 bases and V 4 bases, and 10 bases lay outside the gene matches. The CDR3 sequence is 16 residues long. CDR1 and CDR2 (germline): KGHDR, SFDVKD. The CDR3 DNA follows: TGTGCCACCAGTGACCTAGCGGGAGGGCCCGTGGGAGAGCAGTTCTTC. Translated, it gives CATSDLAGGPVGEQFF.

To note about this clone: The germline gene is not matched at one end of the junction; a read error may be the cause. V gene TRBV28 combines with J gene TRBJ1-5; 7 bases map to TRBD1. The V gene's germline CDR1 is MDHEN and CDR2 SYDVKM. The CDR3 has 16 amino acids. As DNA, the CDR3 is TGTGCCAGCAGTTCGGGTCCGGGACAGCGCCCCGACGGTAAGGATTTT. Amino acid sequence: CASSSGPGQRPDGKDF.

The count of this clone is one. The chain recombines TRBV6-5 with TRBJ2-7; D may be TRBD1 (6 bases). CDR1 and CDR2 (germline): MNHEY, SVGAGI. Trimming left V 4 bases short and J 3 bases short, with 13 bases between. This CDR3 has 14 amino acids. CDR3 protein: CASSSLGHDYEQYF. CDR3 in DNA: TGTGCCAGCAGTTCCCTGGGACACGACTACGAGCAGTACTTC.

On this clone: As the CDR3 is not closed by the conserved phenylalanine or tryptophan, this likely results from a read error. The limits of the CDR3 on the DNA are not certain, so only TCRdb's listed CDR3 is given. The rearrangement joins TRBV28 to TRBJ1-1; no DNA check was done on the table's D call, TRBD1. The length of the CDR3 is 11 amino acids, counting both ends. The germline CDR1 and CDR2 sequences are MDHEN and SYDVKM. The CDR3 region is CASSSQTGAFL.

This chain joins TRBV27 and TRBJ2-7, with 7 bases that match TRBD2. The V and J ends lost 0 bases and 1 base, in that order; junction bases with no gene match: 9. The CDR3 consists of 17 residues. Germline assignment: CDR1 MNHEY and CDR2 SMNVEV (reference sequence). The CDR3: CASSLSVPAGYSYEQYF. The CDR3 nucleotides are TGTGCCAGCAGTTTATCTGTGCCAGCGGGATATTCCTACGAGCAGTACTTC.

The CDR3 region has the DNA TGCGCCAGCAGCCCGGGATTCCCGCCCTACGAGCAGTACTTC. Its protein product is CASSPGFPPYEQYF. The chain combines TRBV5-1 with TRBJ2-7, with D possibly being TRBD2 (5 bases). Germline V gives CDR1 SGHRS, CDR2 YFSETQ. V was trimmed by 4 bases and J by 2 bases, leaving 13 bases between them. The CDR3 is made up of 14 amino acids.

V gene TRBV12-3 or TRBV12-4 combines with J gene TRBJ1-1; D remains ambiguous. The length of the CDR3 is 11 residues. V shed 6 bases and J shed 8 bases, with 10 bases lying between them. For the CDR3, the DNA is TGTGCCAGCAGATTCCGGGAAGAAGCTTTCTTT. It codes for CASRFREEAFF.

As DNA, the CDR3 is TGCGCCAGCAGCCAAAGGTTGACAGGGGTGGGCTACGAGCAGTACTTC. The encoded protein is CASSQRLTGVGYEQYF. This rearrangement joins TRBV4-1 to TRBJ2-7; TRBD1 matches at 8 bases. Germline CDR1 is MGHRA and CDR2 is YSYEKL. The CDR3 consists of 16 residues. V was pared by 2 bases and J by 3 bases, with 9 bases of the junction left unmatched.

This chain joins TRBV2 and TRBJ1-4, with 8 bases fitting TRBD1. V lost 4 bases, J lost 4 bases, and 8 bases stayed unmatched. The CDR3 has 16 residues. CDR1 is SNHLY and CDR2 is FYNNEI in the germline V gene. The chain's CDR3 is CASSVLQGEINEKLFF. The CDR3 DNA reads as TGTGCCAGCAGTGTTTTACAGGGGGAAATTAATGAAAAACTGTTTTTT.

The V and J genes are TRBV19 and TRBJ2-7, with 11 bases that match TRBD2. The junction had 1 base not matched to a gene; V was cut back by 9 bases and J by 3 bases. The germline gives CDR1 LNHDA, CDR2 SQIVND (reference sequence). The CDR3 totals 12 residues. This CDR3 is CASGTSGYEQYF. CDR3 nucleotides: TGTGCCAGCGGGACTAGCGGCTACGAGCAGTACTTC.

The CDR3 bases are TGCGCCAGCAGCTTGGTGGACACACGGCAGGGAAGGGAGCAGTACTTC. Amino acids: CASSLVDTRQGREQYF. The chain links TRBV5-1 to TRBJ2-7; perhaps TRBD1 as D (5 bases). V gave up 0 bases and J gave up 7 bases, with 20 bases separating them. CDR3 size: 16 residues. The germline V gene has CDR1 SGHRS and CDR2 YFSETQ.

V is TRBV6-1 and J is TRBJ1-1, with TRBD1 as a possible D gene (6 bases). Germline V gives CDR1 MNHNS, CDR2 SASEGT. V lost 2 bases to trimming and J lost 5 bases, with 12 bases between them. The CDR3 length is 14 residues. The CDR3 loop is CASSEWGRGTEAFF. For the CDR3, the DNA is TGTGCCAGCAGTGAATGGGGGCGAGGGACTGAAGCTTTCTTT.

The V and J genes are TRBV19 and TRBJ2-6, with 9 bases fitting TRBD2. Germline-derived CDR1 and CDR2 are LNHDA and SQIVND (reference sequence). V shed 4 bases and J 4 bases; nucleotides not matched to a gene: 14. The CDR3 is made up of 19 amino acids. This chain's CDR3 is CASSTLLLLAGSGANVLTF. The CDR3 DNA reads as TGTGCCAGTAGTACGTTGCTCCTCCTAGCGGGATCCGGGGCCAACGTCCTGACTTTC.

The chain recombines TRBV6-5 with TRBJ2-7; possibly TRBD2 for D (5 bases). Germline loops: CDR1 MNHEY, CDR2 SVGAGI. V shed 6 bases and J shed 7 bases, with 16 bases lying between them. The CDR3 consists of 13 residues. DNA of the CDR3: TGTGCCAGCAGCGGCTTAACCCCGGGGGAGCAGTACTTC. This gives the protein CASSGLTPGEQYF.

This chain links TRBV7-2 with TRBJ2-7; the match to TRBD1 covers 7 bases. Germline V gene sequence: CDR1 SGHTA, CDR2 FQGNSA. The CDR3 runs to 13 residues. J gave up 0 bases and V 5 bases, and 1 base lay outside the gene matches. CDR3 DNA: TGTGCCAGCAGCACAGGGGACTCCTACGAGCAGTACTTC. This sequence encodes CASSTGDSYEQYF.

The chain carries TRBV15 and TRBJ1-1, with D unresolved. The germline CDR1 and CDR2 sequences are LNHNV and YYDKDF (reference sequence). This CDR3 region has 15 residues. V was shortened by 1 base and J by 7 bases, with 16 bases between the two germline ends. The CDR3 DNA sequence: TGTGCCACCAGCAGAGTTGGGTTAATGGCAGGTGAAGCTTTCTTT. Encoded protein: CATSRVGLMAGEAFF.

This chain joins TRBV27 and TRBJ2-7; 9 positions match TRBD1. V trimming: 4 bases; J trimming: 2 bases; junction bases outside the gene matches: 9. Germline V gene sequence: CDR1 MNHEY, CDR2 SMNVEV (reference sequence). The CDR3 runs to 16 residues. The CDR3 is CASSSTPGQGAYEQYF. The CDR3 DNA reads TGTGCCAGCAGTTCCACTCCGGGACAGGGAGCCTACGAGCAGTACTTC.

V usage is TRBV18 and J usage is TRBJ2-7; possibly TRBD2 for D (5 bases). The V gene lost 2 bases and the J gene lost 9 bases, with 20 bases spanning the gap. The CDR3 loop spans 15 amino acids. Germline CDR1 KGHSH, CDR2 LQKENI. As DNA, the CDR3 is TGTGCCAGCTCACCATCTGGTACTAGAGGAGAATCGCAGTACTTC. Protein product: CASSPSGTRGESQYF.

The genes are TRBV19 and TRBJ2-4, with TRBD2 matching over 8 bases. The V and J ends lost 5 bases and 9 bases, in that order; junction bases with no gene match: 12. Per the germline V gene, CDR1 is LNHDA and CDR2 is SQIVND (reference sequence). The CDR3 has 15 residues. CDR3 coding DNA: TGTGCCAGTAGTCTGAGCGGGAGAGAGGTAGCCATTCAGTACTTC. Encoded protein: CASSLSGREVAIQYF.